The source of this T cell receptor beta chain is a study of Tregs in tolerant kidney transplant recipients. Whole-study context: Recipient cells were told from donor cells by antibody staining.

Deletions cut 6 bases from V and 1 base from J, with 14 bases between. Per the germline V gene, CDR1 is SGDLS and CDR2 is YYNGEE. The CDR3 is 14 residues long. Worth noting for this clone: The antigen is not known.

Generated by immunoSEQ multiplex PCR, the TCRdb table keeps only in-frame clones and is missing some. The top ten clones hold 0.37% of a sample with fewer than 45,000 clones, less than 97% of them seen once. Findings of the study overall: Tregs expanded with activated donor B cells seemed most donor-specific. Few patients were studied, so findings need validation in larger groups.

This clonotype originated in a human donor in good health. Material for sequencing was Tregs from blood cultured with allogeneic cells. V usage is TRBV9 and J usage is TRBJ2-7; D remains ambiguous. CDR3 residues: CASTPGPGSYEQYF. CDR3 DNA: TGTGCCAGCACCCCCGGGCCCGGGTCCTACGAGCAGTACTTC.